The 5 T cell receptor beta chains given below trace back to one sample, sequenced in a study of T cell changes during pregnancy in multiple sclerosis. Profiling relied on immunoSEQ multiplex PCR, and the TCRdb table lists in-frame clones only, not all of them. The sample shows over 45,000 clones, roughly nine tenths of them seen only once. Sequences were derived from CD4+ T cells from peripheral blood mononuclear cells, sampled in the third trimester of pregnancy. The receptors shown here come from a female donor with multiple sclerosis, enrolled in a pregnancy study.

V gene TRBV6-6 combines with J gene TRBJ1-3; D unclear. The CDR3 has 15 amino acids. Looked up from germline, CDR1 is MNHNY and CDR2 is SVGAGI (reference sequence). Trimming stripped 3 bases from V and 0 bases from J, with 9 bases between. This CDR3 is CASSYQQSSGNTIYF. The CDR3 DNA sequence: TGTGCCAGCAGTTATCAACAGAGCTCTGGAAACACCATATATTTT.

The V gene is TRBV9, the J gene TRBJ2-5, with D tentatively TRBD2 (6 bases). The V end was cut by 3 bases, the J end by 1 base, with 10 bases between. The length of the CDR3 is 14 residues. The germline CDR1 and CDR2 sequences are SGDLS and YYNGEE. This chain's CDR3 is CASSAWGLQETQYF. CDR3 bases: TGTGCCAGCAGCGCATGGGGACTCCAAGAGACCCAGTACTTC. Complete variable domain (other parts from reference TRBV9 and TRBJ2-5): DSGVTQTPKHLITATGQRVTLRCSPRSGDLSVYWYQQSLDQGLQFLIQYYNGEERAKGNILERFSAQQFPDLHSELNLSSLELGDSALYFCASSAWGLQETQYFGPGTRLLVL.

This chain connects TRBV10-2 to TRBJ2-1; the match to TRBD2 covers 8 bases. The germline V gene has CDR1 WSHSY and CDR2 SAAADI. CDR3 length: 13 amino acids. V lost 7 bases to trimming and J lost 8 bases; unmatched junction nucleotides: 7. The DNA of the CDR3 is TGCGCCAGCACCGGACTAGCTGTCGATGAGCAGTTCTTC. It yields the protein CASTGLAVDEQFF.

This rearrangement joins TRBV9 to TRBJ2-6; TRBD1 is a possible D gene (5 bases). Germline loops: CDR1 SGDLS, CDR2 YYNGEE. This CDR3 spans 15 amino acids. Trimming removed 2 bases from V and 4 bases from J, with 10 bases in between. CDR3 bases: TGTGCCAGCAGCGTTAGGGGTTCGGGGGCCAACGTCCTGACTTTC. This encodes CASSVRGSGANVLTF.

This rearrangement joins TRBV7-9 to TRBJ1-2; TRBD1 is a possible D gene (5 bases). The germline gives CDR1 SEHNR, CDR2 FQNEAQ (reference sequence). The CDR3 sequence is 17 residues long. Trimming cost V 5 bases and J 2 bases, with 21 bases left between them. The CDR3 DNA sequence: TGTGCCAGCAGCCCAGGGATTTCCACTTCGCCCAACTATGGCTACACCTTC. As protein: CASSPGISTSPNYGYTF.